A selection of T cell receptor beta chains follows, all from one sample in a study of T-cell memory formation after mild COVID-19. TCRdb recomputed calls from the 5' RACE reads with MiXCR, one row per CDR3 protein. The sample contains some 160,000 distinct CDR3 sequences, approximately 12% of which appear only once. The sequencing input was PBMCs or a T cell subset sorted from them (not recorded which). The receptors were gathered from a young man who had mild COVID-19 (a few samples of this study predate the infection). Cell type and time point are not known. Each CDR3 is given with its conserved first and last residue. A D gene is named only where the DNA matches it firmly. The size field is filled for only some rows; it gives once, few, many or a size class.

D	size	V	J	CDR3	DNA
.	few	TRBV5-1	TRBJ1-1	CASHPDGNTEAFF	TGCGCCAGCCACCCTGACGGAAACACTGAAGCTTTCTTT
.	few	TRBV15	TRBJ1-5	CATSRDSASLGQPQHF	TGTGCCACCAGCAGAGATTCGGCCAGCCTGGGTCAGCCCCAGCATTTT
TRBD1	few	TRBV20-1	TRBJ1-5	CSARERGDRGPQHF	TGCAGTGCTAGAGAGAGAGGGGACAGGGGGCCCCAGCATTTT
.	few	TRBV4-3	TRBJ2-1	CASSQDRANEQFF	TGCGCCAGCAGCCAAGATCGGGCGAATGAGCAGTTCTTC
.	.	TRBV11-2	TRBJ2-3	CASSPGQPTDTQYF	TGTGCCAGCAGCCCAGGACAGCCCACAGATACGCAGTATTTT
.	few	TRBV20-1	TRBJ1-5	CSASRGGLVDQPQHF	TGCAGTGCTAGTCGGGGGGGGCTCGTGGATCAGCCCCAGCATTTT
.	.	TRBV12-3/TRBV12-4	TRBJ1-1	CASSFVQGIEAFF	TGTGCCAGCAGTTTTGTACAGGGTATTGAAGCTTTCTTT
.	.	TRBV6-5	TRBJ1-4	CASSTTTGGEKLFF	TGTGCCAGCAGCACGACAACGGGTGGTGAAAAACTGTTTTTT
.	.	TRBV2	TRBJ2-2	CASSEHTGELFF	TGTGCCAGCAGTGAACACACCGGGGAGCTGTTTTTT
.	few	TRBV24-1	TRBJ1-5	CATRGKANQPQHF	TGTGCCACCAGAGGGAAGGCCAATCAGCCCCAGCATTTT
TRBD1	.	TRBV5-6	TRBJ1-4	CASSFKTGVEKLFF	TGTGCCAGCAGCTTCAAGACAGGGGTTGAAAAACTGTTTTTT
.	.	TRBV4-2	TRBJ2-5	CASSQAEQETQYF	TGTGCCAGCAGCCAAGCAGAGCAAGAGACCCAGTACTTC
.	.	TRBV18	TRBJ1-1	CASSPEVNTEAFF	TGTGCCAGCTCACCGGAGGTGAACACTGAAGCTTTCTTT
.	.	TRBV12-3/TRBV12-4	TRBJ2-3	CASSSLSSTDTQYF	TGTGCCAGCAGCTCACTGTCTAGCACAGATACGCAGTATTTT
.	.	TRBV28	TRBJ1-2	CASSSQGRGYTF	TGTGCCAGCAGTTCTCAGGGCAGGGGCTACACCTTC
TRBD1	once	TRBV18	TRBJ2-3	CASSPDRGLADTQYF	TGTGCCAGCTCACCAGATAGGGGGCTGGCAGATACGCAGTATTTT
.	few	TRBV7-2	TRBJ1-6	CASSPPGTSSSYNSPLHF	TGTGCCAGCAGCCCCCCCGGGACATCCAGCTCCTATAATTCACCCCTCCACTTT
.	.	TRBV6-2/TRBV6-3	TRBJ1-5	CASSPITTGYVQPQHF	TGTGCCAGCAGTCCGATTACTACAGGTTACGTACAGCCCCAGCATTTT
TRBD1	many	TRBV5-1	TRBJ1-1	CASSLGTGGMNTEAFF	TGCGCCAGCAGCCTTGGGACAGGGGGCATGAACACTGAAGCTTTCTTT
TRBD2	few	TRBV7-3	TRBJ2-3	CASSAWGRASGKDTQYF	TGTGCCAGCAGCGCCTGGGGACGGGCTAGCGGGAAAGATACGCAGTATTTT
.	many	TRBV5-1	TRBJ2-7	CASSLETASYEQYF	TGCGCCAGCAGCTTGGAGACTGCCTCCTACGAGCAGTACTTC
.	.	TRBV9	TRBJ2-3	CASSVGDRTDTQYF	TGTGCCAGCAGCGTAGGAGATAGAACAGATACGCAGTATTTT
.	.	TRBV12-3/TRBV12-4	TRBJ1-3	CASNQGSGNTIYF	TGTGCCAGCAATCAGGGGTCTGGAAACACCATATATTTT
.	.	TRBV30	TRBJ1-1	CAWSVYGGAEAFF	TGTGCCTGGAGTGTATATGGGGGCGCAGAAGCTTTCTTT
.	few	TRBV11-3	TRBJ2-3	CASSVTGSGRQYF	TGTGCCAGCAGCGTTACAGGTTCTGGGAGGCAGTATTTT
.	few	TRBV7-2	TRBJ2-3	CASTVGPDTQYF	TGTGCCAGCACCGTTGGGCCGGATACGCAGTATTTT
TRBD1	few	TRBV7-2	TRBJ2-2	CASSLSPWTGSAGELFF	TGTGCCAGCAGCTTAAGCCCCTGGACAGGATCCGCCGGGGAGCTGTTTTTT
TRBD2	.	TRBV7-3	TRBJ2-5	CASSAGGRSETQYF	TGTGCCAGCAGCGCCGGGGGGAGATCAGAGACCCAGTACTTC
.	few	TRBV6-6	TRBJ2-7	CASSYGEFKEQYF	TGTGCCAGCAGTTACGGGGAGTTTAAAGAGCAGTACTTC
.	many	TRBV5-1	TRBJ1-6	CASSPQGLGQSPLHF	TGCGCCAGCAGCCCACAGGGCCTGGGACAATCACCCCTCCACTTT
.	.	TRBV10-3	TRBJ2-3	CAIRSTDTQYF	TGTGCCATCAGGAGCACAGATACGCAGTATTTT
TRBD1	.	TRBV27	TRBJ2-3	CASSLFHDRDADTQYF	TGTGCCAGCAGCTTGTTCCACGACAGGGATGCAGATACGCAGTATTTT
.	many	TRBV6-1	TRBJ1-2	CASSVDNYGYTF	TGTGCCAGCAGTGTGGACAACTATGGCTACACCTTC
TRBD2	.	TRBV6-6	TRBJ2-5	CASSPTGGKETQYF	TGTGCCAGCAGCCCCACCGGGGGGAAAGAGACCCAGTACTTC
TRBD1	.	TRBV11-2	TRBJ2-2	CASSWGQGALTGELFF	TGTGCCAGCAGCTGGGGACAGGGGGCGCTCACCGGGGAGCTGTTTTTT
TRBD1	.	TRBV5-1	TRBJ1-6	CASSLTTGDSPLHF	TGCGCCAGCAGCCTCACCACAGGGGACTCACCCCTCCACTTT
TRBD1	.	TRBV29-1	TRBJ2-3	CSAIPGQDFTDTQYF	TGCAGCGCTATACCGGGACAGGATTTCACAGATACGCAGTATTTT
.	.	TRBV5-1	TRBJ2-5	CASSVATFQETQYF	TGCGCCAGCAGCGTCGCTACCTTTCAAGAGACCCAGTACTTC
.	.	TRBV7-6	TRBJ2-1	CASGGADNEQFF	TGTGCCAGCGGGGGGGCGGACAATGAGCAGTTCTTC